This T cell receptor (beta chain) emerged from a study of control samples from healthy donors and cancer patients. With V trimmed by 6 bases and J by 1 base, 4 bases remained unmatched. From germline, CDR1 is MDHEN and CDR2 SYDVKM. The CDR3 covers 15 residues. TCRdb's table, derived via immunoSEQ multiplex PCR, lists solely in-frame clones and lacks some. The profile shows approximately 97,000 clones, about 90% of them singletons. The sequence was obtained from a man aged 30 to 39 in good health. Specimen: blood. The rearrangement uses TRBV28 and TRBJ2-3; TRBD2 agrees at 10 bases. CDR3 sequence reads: CASSLLAGGTDTQYF. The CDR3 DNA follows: TGTGCCAGCAGCCTTCTAGCGGGGGGCACAGATACGCAGTATTTT.